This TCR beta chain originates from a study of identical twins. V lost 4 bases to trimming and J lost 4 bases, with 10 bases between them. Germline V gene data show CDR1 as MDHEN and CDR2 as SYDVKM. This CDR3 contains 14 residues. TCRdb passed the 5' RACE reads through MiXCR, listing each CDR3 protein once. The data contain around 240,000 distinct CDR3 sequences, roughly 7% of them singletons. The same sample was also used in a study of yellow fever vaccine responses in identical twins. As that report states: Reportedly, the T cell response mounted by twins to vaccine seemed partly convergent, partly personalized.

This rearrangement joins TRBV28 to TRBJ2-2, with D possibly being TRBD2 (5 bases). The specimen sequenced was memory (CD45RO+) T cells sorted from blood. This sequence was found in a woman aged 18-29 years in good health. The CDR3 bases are TGTGCCAGCAGTTCCCCCGGAGGCACCGGGGAGCTGTTTTTT. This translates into CASSSPGGTGELFF.